This TCR beta chain was found in a study of CD8+ T cells in alopecia areata. Overall study context: Each of the treated patients was given oral tofacitinib, 5 to 10 mg twice daily, for moderate-to-severe alopecia areata.

Reverse transcription of extracted RNA yielded cDNA, which provided the sequencing template. Here immunoSEQ multiplex PCR was the method, and the copy in TCRdb shows in-frame clones only, minus some. The repertoire holds approximately 210,000 clones, with more than 55% as singletons. Treatment of the sample: oral pan-JAK inhibitor, 5-10 mg twice daily. Trimming took off 2 bases at V and 8 bases at J, with 6 bases between the two ends. Germline assignment: CDR1 SGHDT and CDR2 YYEEEE. CDR3 length: 11 residues. This clonotype originated in a human donor with alopecia areata. The specimen comprised CD4+ T cells sorted from blood, sampled at roughly week 45, from a patient treated with tofacitinib. The chain is built from TRBV5-6 and TRBJ2-3, with D uncertain. The CDR3 nucleotides read TGTGCCAGCAGCTTTGTGGGTACGCAGTATTTT. Translation gives CASSFVGTQYF.